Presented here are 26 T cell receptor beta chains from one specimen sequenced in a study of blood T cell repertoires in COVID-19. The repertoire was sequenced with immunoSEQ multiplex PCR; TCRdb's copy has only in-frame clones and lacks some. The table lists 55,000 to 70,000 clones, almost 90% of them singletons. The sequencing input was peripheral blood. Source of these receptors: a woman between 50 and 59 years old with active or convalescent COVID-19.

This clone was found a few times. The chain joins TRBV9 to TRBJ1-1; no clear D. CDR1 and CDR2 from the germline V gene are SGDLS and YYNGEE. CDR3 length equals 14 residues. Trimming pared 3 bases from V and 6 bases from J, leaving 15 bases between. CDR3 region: CASSASAGSAEAFF. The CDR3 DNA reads TGTGCCAGCAGCGCCTCAGCCGGTAGCGCTGAAGCTTTCTTT.

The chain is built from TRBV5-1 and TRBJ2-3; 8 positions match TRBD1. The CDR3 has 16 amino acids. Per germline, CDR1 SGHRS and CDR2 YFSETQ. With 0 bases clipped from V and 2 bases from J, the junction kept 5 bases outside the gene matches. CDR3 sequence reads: CASSLEGQGDTDTQYF. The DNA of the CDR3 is TGCGCCAGCAGCTTGGAAGGACAGGGCGACACAGATACGCAGTATTTT.

Here the CDR3 DNA reads TGTGCCAGCAGCCCGGACAGGGGGCAGTATGGCTACACCTTC. This encodes CASSPDRGQYGYTF. V and J are TRBV7-3 and TRBJ1-2; 11 nucleotides align to TRBD1. The CDR3 sequence is 14 residues long. V lost 5 bases and J lost 5; bases outside the gene matches: 4. The V gene's germline CDR1 is SGHTA and CDR2 FQGTGA.

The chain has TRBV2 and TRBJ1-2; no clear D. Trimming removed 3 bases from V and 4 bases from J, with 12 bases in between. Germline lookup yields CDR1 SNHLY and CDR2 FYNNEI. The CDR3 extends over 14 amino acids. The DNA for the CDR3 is TGTGCCAGCAGTGAGAGGGATGACTTCTATGGCTACACCTTC. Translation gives CASSERDDFYGYTF.

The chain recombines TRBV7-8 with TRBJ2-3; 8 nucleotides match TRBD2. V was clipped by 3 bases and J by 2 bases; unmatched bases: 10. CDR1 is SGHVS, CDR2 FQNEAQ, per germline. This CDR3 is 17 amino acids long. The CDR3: CASSFTEREWDTDTQYF. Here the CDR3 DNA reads TGTGCCAGCAGCTTTACCGAGCGGGAGTGGGACACAGATACGCAGTATTTT.

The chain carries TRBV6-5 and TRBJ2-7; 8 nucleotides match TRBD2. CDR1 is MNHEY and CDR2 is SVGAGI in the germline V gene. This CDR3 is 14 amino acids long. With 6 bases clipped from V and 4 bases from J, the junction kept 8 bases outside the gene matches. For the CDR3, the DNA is TGTGCCAGCAGGAGCGGGAGCTCTCTGTACGAGCAGTACTTC. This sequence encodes CASRSGSSLYEQYF.

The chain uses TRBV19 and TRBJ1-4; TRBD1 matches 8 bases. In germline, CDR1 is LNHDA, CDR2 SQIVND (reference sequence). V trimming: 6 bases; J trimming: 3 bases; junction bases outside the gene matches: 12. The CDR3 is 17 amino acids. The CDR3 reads CASSDPGGSSANEKLFF. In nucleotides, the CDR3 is TGTGCCAGTAGCGACCCAGGGGGCAGTTCGGCTAATGAAAAACTGTTTTTT.

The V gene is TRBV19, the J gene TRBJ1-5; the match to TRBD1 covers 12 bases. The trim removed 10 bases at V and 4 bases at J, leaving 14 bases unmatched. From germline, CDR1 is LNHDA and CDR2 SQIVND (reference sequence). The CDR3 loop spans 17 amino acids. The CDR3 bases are TGTGCCACCCCACGGGGGGGGACAGGGGGCACGAATCAGCCCCAGCATTTT. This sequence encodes CATPRGGTGGTNQPQHF.

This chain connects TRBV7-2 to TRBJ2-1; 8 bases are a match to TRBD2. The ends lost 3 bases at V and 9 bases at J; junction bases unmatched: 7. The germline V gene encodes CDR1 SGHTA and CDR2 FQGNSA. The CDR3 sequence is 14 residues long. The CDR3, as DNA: TGTGCCAGCAGCTTTTGGCGGGAGGCGGGTGAGCAGTTCTTC. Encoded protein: CASSFWREAGEQFF.

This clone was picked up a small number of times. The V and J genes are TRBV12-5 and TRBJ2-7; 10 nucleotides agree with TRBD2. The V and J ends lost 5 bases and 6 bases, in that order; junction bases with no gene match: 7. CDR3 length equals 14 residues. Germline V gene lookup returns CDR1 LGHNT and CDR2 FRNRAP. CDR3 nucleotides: TGTGCTAGTGGTCCCCTAGCGGGAGCTTCCGAGCAGTACTTC. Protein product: CASGPLAGASEQYF.

Written as DNA, the CDR3 is TGTGCCAGCAGCGCAGATAGCGGGGGCACAGATACGCAGTATTTT. Amino acids: CASSADSGGTDTQYF. The V and J genes are TRBV7-2 and TRBJ2-3; 8 nucleotides agree with TRBD2. Germline CDR1 reads SGHTA; CDR2 reads FQGNSA. After removal of 5 bases from V and 1 base from J, the junction contained 5 bases not matched to a gene. This CDR3 is 15 amino acids long.

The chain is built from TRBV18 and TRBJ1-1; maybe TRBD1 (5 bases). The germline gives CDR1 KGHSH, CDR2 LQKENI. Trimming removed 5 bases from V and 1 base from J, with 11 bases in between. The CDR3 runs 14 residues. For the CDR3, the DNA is TGTGCCAGCTCATTGAGCGGGGGGAACACTGAAGCTTTCTTT. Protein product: CASSLSGGNTEAFF.

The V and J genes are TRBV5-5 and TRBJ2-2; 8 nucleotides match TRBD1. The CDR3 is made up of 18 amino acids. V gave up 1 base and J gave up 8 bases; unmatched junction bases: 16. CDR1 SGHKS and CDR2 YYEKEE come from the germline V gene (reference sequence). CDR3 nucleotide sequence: TGTGCCAGCAGCTTGAGGAGGGGGACAGGACAGGGACGAGGGGAGCTGTTTTTT. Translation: CASSLRRGTGQGRGELFF.

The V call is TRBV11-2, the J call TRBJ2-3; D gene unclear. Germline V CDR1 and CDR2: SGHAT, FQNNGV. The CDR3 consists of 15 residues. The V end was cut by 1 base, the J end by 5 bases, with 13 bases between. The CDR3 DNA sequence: TGTGCCAGCAGCTTAGGGATCAGGTCCGGAGATACGCAGTATTTT. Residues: CASSLGIRSGDTQYF.

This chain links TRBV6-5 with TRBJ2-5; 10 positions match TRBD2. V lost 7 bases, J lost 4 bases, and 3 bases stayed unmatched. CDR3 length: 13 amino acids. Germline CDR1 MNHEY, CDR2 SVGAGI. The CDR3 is CASTSSGRETQYF. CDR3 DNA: TGTGCCAGCACCTCTAGCGGGAGAGAGACCCAGTACTTC.

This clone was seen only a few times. As DNA, the CDR3 is TGTGCCAGCAGCGGTAGGGTAGCGGGAGGTAACACCGGGGAGCTGTTTTTT. This encodes CASSGRVAGGNTGELFF. This sequence joins TRBV9 and TRBJ2-2, with TRBD2 matching over 10 bases. Germline V lookup: CDR1 SGDLS, CDR2 YYNGEE. The CDR3 consists of 17 residues. The trim removed 3 bases at V and 2 bases at J, leaving 7 bases unmatched. The full variable domain, in which reference TRBV9 and TRBJ2-2 provide the parts outside the CDR3, is DSGVTQTPKHLITATGQRVTLRCSPRSGDLSVYWYQQSLDQGLQFLIQYYNGEERAKGNILERFSAQQFPDLHSELNLSSLELGDSALYFCASSGRVAGGNTGELFFGEGSRLTVL.

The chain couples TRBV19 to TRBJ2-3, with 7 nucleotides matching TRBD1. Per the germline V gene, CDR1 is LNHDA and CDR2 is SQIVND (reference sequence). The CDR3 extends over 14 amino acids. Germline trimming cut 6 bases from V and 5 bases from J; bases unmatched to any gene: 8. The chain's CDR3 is CASSARQGRDTQYF. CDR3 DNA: TGTGCCAGTAGCGCAAGACAGGGAAGAGATACGCAGTATTTT. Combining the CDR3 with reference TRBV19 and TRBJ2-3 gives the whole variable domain DGGITQSPKYLFRKEGQNVTLSCEQNLNHDAMYWYRQDPGQGLRLIYYSQIVNDFQKGDIAEGYSVSREKKESFPLTVTSAQKNPTAFYLCASSARQGRDTQYFGPGTRLTVL.

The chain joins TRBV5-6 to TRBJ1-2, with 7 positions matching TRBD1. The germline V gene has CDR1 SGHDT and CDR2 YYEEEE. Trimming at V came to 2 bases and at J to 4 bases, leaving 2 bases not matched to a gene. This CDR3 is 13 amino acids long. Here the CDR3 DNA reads TGTGCCAGCAGCTTTGGGACAGCCTATGGCTACACCTTC. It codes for CASSFGTAYGYTF.

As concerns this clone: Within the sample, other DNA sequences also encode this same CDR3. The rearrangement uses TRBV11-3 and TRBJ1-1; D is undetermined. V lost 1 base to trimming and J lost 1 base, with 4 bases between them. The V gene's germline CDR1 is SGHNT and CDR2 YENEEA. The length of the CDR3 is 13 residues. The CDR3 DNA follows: TGTGCCAGCAGCTTAGGAGGGAACACTGAAGCTTTCTTT. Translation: CASSLGGNTEAFF. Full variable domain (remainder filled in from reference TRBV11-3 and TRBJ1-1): EAGVVQSPRYKIIEKKQPVAFWCNPISGHNTLYWYLQNLGQGPELLIRYENEEAVDDSQLPKDRFSAERLKGVDSTLKIQPAELGDSAVYLCASSLGGNTEAFFGQGTRLTVV.

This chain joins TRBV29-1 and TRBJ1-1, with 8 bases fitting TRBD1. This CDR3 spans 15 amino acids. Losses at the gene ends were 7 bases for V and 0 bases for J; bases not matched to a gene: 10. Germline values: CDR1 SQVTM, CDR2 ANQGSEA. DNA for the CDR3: TGCAGCGCAAGCCAGGGGGCTACAGTGAACACTGAAGCTTTCTTT. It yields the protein CSASQGATVNTEAFF. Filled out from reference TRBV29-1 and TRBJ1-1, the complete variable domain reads SAVISQKPSRDICQRGTSLTIQCQVDSQVTMMFWYRQQPGQSLTLIATANQGSEATYESGFVIDKFPISRPNLTFSTLTVSNMSPEDSSIYLCSASQGATVNTEAFFGQGTRLTVV.

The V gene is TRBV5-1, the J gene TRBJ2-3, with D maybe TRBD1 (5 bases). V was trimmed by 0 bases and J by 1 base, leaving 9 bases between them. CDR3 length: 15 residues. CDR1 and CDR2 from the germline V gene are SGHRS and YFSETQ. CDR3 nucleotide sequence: TGCGCCAGCAGCTTGGGTATGGGGCGCACAGATACGCAGTATTTT. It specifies CASSLGMGRTDTQYF.

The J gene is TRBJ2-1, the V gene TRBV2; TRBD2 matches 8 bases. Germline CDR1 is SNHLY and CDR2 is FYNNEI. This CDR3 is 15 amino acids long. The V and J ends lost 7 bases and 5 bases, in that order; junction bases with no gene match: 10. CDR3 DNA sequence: TGTGCCAGCACTAAGGCGGGAGGCGGCAACAATGAGCAGTTCTTC. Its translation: CASTKAGGGNNEQFF.

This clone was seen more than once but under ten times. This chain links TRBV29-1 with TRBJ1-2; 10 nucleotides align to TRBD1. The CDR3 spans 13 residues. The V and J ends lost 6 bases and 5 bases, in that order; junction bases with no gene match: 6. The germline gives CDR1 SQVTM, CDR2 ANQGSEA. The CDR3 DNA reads TGCAGCGTAACCAGGGACAGGGGATATGGCTACACCTTC. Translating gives CSVTRDRGYGYTF.

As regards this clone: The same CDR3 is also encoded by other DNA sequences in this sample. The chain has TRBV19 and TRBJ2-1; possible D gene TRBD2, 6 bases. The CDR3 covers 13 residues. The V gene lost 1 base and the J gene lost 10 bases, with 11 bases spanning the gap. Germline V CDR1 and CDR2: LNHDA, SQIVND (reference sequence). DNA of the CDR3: TGTGCCAGTAGTATAGCGGGAGTGCGGGAGCAGTTCTTC. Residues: CASSIAGVREQFF.

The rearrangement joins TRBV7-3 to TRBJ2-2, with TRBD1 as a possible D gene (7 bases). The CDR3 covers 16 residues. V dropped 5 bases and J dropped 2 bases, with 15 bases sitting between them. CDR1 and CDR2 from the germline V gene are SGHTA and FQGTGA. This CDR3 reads CASSPQGGFNTGELFF. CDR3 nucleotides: TGTGCCAGCAGCCCCCAGGGGGGATTTAACACCGGGGAGCTGTTTTTT.

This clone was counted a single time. The CDR3: CASSQSLAGGLGEQYF. CDR3 nucleotides: TGCGCCAGCAGCCAGTCCCTAGCGGGAGGACTGGGCGAGCAGTACTTC. The rearrangement uses TRBV10-2 and TRBJ2-7; 11 nucleotides line up with TRBD2. The CDR3 has 16 residues. Germline V gene lookup returns CDR1 WSHSY and CDR2 SAAADI. Germline trimming cut 6 bases from V and 6 bases from J; bases unmatched to any gene: 13.